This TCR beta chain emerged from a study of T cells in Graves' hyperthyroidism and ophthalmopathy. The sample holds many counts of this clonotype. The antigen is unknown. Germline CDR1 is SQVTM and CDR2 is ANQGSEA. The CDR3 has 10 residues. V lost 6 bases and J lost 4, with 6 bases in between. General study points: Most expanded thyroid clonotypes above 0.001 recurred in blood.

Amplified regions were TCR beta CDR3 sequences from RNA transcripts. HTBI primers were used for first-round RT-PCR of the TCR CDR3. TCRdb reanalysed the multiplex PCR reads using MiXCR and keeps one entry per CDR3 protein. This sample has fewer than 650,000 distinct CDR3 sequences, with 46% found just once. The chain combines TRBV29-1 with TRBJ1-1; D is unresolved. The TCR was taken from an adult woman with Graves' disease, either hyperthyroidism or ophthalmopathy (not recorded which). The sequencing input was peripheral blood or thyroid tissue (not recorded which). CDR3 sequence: CSVKTTEAFF. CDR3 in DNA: TGCAGCGTAAAAACCACTGAAGCTTTCTTT. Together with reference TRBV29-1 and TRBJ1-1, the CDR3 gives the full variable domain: SAVISQKPSRDICQRGTSLTIQCQVDSQVTMMFWYRQQPGQSLTLIATANQGSEATYESGFVIDKFPISRPNLTFSTLTVSNMSPEDSSIYLCSVKTTEAFFGQGTRLTVV.